The entry that follows covers one T cell receptor beta chain sequence. Trimming at V came to 6 bases and at J to 6 bases, leaving 10 bases not matched to a gene. This CDR3 region has 17 residues. The germline V gene has CDR1 LNHDA and CDR2 SQIVND (reference sequence). This specimen belongs to a study of blood T cell repertoires in COVID-19. The authors' processing: Reference gene primer amplification gave estimated nucleated cell counts. Using immunoSEQ multiplex PCR, the repertoire was profiled, and TCRdb retains in-frame clones only, with some absent. V, J and clone size derive from that table, while D and trimming were established from the DNA sequence. Among hundreds of thousands of clones listed, about 70% were seen once.

The chain is built from TRBV19 and TRBJ2-2; 13 bases are shared with TRBD2. This receptor was identified in a woman older than 75 with acute or convalescent COVID-19. Source material: peripheral blood. Here the CDR3 reads CASSTWVTSGGSGELFF. In DNA, the CDR3 is TGTGCCAGTAGCACGTGGGTGACTAGCGGGGGGTCCGGGGAGCTGTTTTTT.